The clone carrying this T cell receptor (beta chain) was detected a few times. Its antigen is not known. Each cDNA held unique molecular identifiers, and template switching gave it a universal primer site. TCRdb passed the 5' RACE reads through MiXCR, listing each CDR3 protein once. The sample has approximately 550,000 distinct CDR3 sequences, approximately 20% seen once. These data come from a study of identical twins. Study findings and constraints: Twins showed weaker excess sharing in their beta out-of-frame sequences. Insertions were reduced in abundant cord blood beta clonotypes but not in memory repertoires.

The CDR3 loop spans 13 amino acids. V was pared by 6 bases and J by 4 bases, with 13 bases between. This sample was also put to use in a study of yellow fever vaccine responses in identical twins.

This receptor was obtained from a woman aged 18-30 years in good health. The specimen sequenced was CD4+ T cells sorted from blood. The chain is built from TRBV12-3 or TRBV12-4 and TRBJ2-7; D gene unclear. CDR3 DNA: TGTGCCAGCAGCAGATTAGGGCTTTACGAGCAGTACTTC. Its protein product is CASSRLGLYEQYF.